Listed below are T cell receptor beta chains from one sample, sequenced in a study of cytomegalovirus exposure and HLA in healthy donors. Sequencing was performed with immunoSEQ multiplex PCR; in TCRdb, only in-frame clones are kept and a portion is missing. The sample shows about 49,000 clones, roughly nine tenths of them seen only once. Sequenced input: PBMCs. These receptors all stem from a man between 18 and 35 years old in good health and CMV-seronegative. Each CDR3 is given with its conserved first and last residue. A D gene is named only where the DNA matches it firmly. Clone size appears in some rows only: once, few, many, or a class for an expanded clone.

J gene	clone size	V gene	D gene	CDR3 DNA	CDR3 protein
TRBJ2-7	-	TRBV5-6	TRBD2	TGTGCCAGCAGCTCGGGACTAGCGGGAGTGAGCGAGCAGTACTTC	CASSSGLAGVSEQYF
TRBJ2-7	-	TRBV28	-	TGTGCCAGCAGTTCTTGGCAGGGTTTACGCGAGCAGTACTTC	CASSSWQGLREQYF
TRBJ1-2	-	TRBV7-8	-	TGTGCCAGCAGCTTTCGTCGATCCGTGCTGGAGGGCTACACCTTC	CASSFRRSVLEGYTF
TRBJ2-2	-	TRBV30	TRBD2	TGTGCCTGGAGTGGATTAGCGGGAGAGCTAGTCGGGGAGCTGTTTTTT	CAWSGLAGELVGELFF
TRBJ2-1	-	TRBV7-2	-	TGTGCCAGCAGCTTAGGTCACTTCAGCGCCGCCTACAATGAGCAGTTCTTC	CASSLGHFSAAYNEQFF
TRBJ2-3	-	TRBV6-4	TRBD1	TGTGCCAGCAGTGATCGGACAGGTGGTGGGTCAGATACGCAGTATTTT	CASSDRTGGGSDTQYF
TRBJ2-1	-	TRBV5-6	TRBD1	TGTGCCAGCAGCTTGATTATCCGGGACAGGGACAATGAGCAGTTCTTC	CASSLIIRDRDNEQFF
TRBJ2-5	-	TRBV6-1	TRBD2	TGTGCCAGCACCCCGCTAAGCGGGAGTCCGACCCAGTACTTC	CASTPLSGSPTQYF
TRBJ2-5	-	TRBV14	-	TGTGCCAGCAGCCAAGATCTTACCGGACGGGGAACCCAGTACTTC	CASSQDLTGRGTQYF
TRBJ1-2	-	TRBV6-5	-	TGTGCCAGCAGTTACTCAGGACAGCACTATGGCTACACCTTC	CASSYSGQHYGYTF
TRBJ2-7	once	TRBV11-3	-	TGTGCCAGCAGCTCCGTAACCCAGGGTGTTCAGTACTTC	CASSSVTQGVQYF
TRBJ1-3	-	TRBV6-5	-	TGTGCCAGCAGTCCCGACAGACGCTCTGGAAACACCATATATTTT	CASSPDRRSGNTIYF
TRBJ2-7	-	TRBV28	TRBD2	TGTGCCAGCATAACTAGCGGCTCCTACGAGCAGTACTTC	CASITSGSYEQYF
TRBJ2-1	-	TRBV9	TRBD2	TGTGCCAGCAGCGTTGGGACTAGCGGGAGTAGTGCCAACAATGAGCAGTTCTTC	CASSVGTSGSSANNEQFF
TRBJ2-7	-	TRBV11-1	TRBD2	TGTGCCAGCAGCTTAGTCATAGCGGGAGTGTACGAGCAGTACTTC	CASSLVIAGVYEQYF
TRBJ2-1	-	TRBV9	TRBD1	TGTGCCAGCAGCGGACAGGGGCGTAGTTACAATGAGCAGTTCTTC	CASSGQGRSYNEQFF
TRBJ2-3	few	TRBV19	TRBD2	TGTGCCAGTAGTCCCGGGACTAGGCCTTCGGATACGCAGTATTTT	CASSPGTRPSDTQYF
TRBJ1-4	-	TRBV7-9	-	TGTGCCAGCAGCTCTAGAGGGTGGGGTGAAAAACTGTTTTTT	CASSSRGWGEKLFF
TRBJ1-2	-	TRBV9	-	TGTGCCAGCAGCACCACCTTAGGAGATGGCTACACCTTC	CASSTTLGDGYTF
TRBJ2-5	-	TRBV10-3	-	TGTGCCATCAGTGAGTTCTCGGCTAGTTCGAGAGAGACCCAGTACTTC	CAISEFSASSRETQYF
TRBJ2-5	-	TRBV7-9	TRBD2	TGTGCCAGCAGCTCTCGACTAGCGCTGCAAGAGACCCAGTACTTC	CASSSRLALQETQYF
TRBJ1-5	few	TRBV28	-	TGTGCCAGCAGTTTGGGCGGACATAGCAATCAGCCCCAGCATTTT	CASSLGGHSNQPQHF
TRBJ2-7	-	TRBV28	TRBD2	TGTGCCAGCAGTTCTATCCCGGGGGGGGGCTTTGAGCACGAGCAGTACTTC	CASSSIPGGGFEHEQYF
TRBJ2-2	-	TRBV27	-	TGTGCCAGCAGTCCGATACAGGGGGAGCTGTTTTTT	CASSPIQGELFF
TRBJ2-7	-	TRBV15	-	TGTGCCACCTCCGGACAGAGCTACGAGCAGTACTTC	CATSGQSYEQYF
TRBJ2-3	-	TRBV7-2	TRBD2	TGTGCCAGCAGCTTAACGGCGGGAGTCACAGATACGCAGTATTTT	CASSLTAGVTDTQYF
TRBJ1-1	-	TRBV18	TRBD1	TGTGCCAGCTCACCAGACAGGGAATACACTGAAGCTTTCTTT	CASSPDREYTEAFF
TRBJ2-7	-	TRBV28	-	TGTGCCAGCGGATTGACACCGAGCTCCTACGAGCAGTACTTC	CASGLTPSSYEQYF
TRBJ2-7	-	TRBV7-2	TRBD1	TGTGCCAGCAGCTCCCGCCCGGGACAGGGGGCGAGCTACGAGCAGTACTTC	CASSSRPGQGASYEQYF
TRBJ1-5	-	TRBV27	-	TGTGCCAGCAGGAGACAGCCCAGTAGCAATCAGCCCCAGCATTTT	CASRRQPSSNQPQHF
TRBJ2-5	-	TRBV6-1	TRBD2	TGTGCCAGCACCCCCTCCTTAGCGGGAGATGAGACCCAGTACTTC	CASTPSLAGDETQYF
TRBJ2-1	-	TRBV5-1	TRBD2	TGCGCCAGCAGCCTTGCTAGCGGGCGCAATGAGCAGTTCTTC	CASSLASGRNEQFF
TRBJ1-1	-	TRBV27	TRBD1	TGTGCCAGCAGTTTAGACAGGGGGCCGGACACTGAAGCTTTCTTT	CASSLDRGPDTEAFF
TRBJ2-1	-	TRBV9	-	TGTGCCAGCAGCGTAGTAGGGAGCTCCTACAATGAGCAGTTCTTC	CASSVVGSSYNEQFF
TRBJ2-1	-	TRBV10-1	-	TGCGCCAGCAGTGATTGGCTTGATTCCAATGAGCAGTTCTTC	CASSDWLDSNEQFF
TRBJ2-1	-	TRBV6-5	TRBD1	TGTGCCAGCAGTCACGACAGGGGGAGTGAGCAGTTCTTC	CASSHDRGSEQFF
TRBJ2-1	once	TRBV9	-	TGTGCCAGCAGCGCACAGGGTGATTCATACAATGAGCAGTTCTTC	CASSAQGDSYNEQFF
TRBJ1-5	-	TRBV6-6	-	TGTGCCAGCCAGACAGTTAGCAATCAGCCCCAGCATTTT	CASQTVSNQPQHF